This T cell receptor beta chain was sequenced during a study of shared clonotypes between healthy human individuals. Assay execution proceeded at the deep level. The table came from immunoSEQ multiplex PCR; TCRdb's copy has only in-frame clones and leaves some out. This table has around 2,100,000 clones, approximately 94% appearing once. CD45RO-negative cells were positively selected for CCR7, leaving out terminally differentiated effector memory CD45RA+ cells. Trimming pared 1 base from V and 5 bases from J, leaving 9 bases between. Germline V lookup: CDR1 SGHTS, CDR2 YDEGEE. This CDR3 region has 14 residues.

Sequencing used naive CD8+ T cells sorted from blood. The TCR was taken from a man aged 18 to 29 in good health. The chain carries TRBV5-8 and TRBJ1-4, with D tentatively TRBD1 (6 bases). The CDR3 DNA reads TGTGCCAGCAGCTTGAGGGGGTGGAATGAAAAACTGTTTTTT. Amino acid sequence: CASSLRGWNEKLFF.